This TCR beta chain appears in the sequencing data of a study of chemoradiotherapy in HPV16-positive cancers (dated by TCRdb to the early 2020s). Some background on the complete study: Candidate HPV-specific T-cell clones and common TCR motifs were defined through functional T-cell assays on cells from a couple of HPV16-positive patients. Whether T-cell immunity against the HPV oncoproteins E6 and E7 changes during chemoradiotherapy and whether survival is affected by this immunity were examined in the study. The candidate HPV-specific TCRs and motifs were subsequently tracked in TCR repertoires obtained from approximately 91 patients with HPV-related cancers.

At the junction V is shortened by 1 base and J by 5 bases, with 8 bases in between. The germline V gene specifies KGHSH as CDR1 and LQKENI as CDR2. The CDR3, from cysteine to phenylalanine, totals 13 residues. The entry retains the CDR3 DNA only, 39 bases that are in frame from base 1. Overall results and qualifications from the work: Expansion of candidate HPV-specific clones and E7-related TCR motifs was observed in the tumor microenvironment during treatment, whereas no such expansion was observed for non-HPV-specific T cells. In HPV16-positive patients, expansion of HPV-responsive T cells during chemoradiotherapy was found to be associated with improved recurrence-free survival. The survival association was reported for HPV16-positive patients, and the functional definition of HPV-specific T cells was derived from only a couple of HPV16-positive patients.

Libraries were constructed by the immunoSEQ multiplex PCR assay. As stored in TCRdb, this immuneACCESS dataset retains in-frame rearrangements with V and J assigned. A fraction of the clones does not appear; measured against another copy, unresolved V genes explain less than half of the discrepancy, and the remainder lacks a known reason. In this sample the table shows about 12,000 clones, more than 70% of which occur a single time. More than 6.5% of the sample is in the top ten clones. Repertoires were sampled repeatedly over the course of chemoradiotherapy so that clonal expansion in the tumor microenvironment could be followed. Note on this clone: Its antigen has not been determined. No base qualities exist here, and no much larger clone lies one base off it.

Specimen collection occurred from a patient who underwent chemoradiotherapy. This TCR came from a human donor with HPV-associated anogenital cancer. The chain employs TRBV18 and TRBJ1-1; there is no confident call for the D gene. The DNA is TGTGCCAGCTCACCACAGGGAAGGACTGAAGCTTTCTTT. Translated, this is CASSPQGRTEAFF.